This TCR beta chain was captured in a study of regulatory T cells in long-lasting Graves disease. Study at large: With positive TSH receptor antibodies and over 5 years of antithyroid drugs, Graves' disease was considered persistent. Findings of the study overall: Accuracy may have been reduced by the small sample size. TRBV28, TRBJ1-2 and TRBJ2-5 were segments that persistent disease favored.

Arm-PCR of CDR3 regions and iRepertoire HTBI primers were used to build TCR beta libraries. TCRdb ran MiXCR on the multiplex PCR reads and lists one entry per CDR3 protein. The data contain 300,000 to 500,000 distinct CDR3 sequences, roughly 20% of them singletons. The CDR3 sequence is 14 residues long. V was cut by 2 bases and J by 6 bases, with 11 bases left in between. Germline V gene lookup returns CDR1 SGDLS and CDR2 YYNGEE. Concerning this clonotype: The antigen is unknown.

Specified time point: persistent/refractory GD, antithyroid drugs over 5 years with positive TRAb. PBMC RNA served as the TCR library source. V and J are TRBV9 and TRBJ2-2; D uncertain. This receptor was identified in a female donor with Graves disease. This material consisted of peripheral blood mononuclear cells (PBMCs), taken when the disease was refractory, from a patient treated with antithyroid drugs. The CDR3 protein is CASSVEVFSGELFF. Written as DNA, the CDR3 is TGTGCCAGCAGCGTGGAAGTTTTCTCCGGGGAGCTGTTTTTT.